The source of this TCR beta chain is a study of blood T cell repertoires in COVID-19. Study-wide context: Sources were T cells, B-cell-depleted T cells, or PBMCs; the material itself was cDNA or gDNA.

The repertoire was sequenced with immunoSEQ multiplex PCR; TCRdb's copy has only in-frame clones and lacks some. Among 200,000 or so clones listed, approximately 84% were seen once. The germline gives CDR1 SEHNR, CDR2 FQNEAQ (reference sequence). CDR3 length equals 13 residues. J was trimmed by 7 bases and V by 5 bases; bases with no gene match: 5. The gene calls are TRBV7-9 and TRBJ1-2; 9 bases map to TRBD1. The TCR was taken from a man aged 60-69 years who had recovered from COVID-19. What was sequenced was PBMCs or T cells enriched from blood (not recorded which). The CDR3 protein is CASSRTDRGGYTF. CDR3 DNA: TGTGCCAGCAGCCGAACGGACAGGGGTGGCTACACCTTC.